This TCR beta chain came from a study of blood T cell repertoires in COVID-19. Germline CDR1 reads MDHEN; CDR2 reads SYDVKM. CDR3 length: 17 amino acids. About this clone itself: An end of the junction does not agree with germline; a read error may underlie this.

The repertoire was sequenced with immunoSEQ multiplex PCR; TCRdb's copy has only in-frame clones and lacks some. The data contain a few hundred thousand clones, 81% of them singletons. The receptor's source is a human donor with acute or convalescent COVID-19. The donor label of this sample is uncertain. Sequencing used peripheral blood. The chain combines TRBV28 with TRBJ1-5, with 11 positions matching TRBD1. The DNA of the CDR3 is TGTGCCTGCAGGGGGACAGGGGGGCCATATAGCAATCAGCCCCAGCATTTT. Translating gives CACRGTGGPYSNQPQHF.